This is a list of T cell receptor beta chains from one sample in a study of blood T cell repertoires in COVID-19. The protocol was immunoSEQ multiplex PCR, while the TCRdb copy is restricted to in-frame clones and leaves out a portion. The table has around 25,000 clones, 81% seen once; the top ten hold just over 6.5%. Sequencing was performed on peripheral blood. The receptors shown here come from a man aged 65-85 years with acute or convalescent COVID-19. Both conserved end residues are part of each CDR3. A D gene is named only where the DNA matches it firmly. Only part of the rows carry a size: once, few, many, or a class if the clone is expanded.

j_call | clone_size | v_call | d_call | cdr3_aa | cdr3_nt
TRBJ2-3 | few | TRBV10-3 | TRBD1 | CAISRTGGTDTQYF | TGTGCCATCAGCCGGACAGGGGGCACAGATACGCAGTATTTT
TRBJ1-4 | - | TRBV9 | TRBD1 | CASSAPTGGYEKLFF | TGTGCCAGCAGCGCCCCGACAGGGGGGTATGAAAAACTGTTTTTT
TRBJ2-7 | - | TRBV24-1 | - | CATSDSTRGGVGYEQYF | TGTGCCACCAGTGATTCTACCCGAGGGGGAGTCGGCTACGAGCAGTACTTC
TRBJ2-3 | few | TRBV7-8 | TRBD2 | CASSLVRLAGGRDGDTQYF | TGTGCCAGCAGCTTAGTACGACTAGCGGGAGGACGCGACGGAGATACGCAGTATTTT
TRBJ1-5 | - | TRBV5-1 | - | CASSLDSSSNQPQHF | TGCGCCAGCAGCTTGGACAGCAGTAGCAATCAGCCCCAGCATTTT
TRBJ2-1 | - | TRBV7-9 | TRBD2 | CASSLGAGVNEQFF | TGTGCCAGCAGCTTAGGAGCGGGAGTAAATGAGCAGTTCTTC
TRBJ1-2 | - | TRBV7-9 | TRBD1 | CASSLASAGTGRSYTF | TGTGCCAGCAGCTTAGCTAGCGCCGGGACAGGGAGGAGCTACACCTTC
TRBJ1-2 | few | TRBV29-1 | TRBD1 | CSVGTGNYGYTF | TGCAGCGTCGGGACAGGGAACTATGGCTACACCTTC
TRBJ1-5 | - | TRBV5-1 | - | CASSPGGGSGNQPQHF | TGCGCCAGCAGCCCTGGGGGGGGCTCGGGCAATCAGCCCCAGCATTTT
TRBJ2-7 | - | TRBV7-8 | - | CASSRGGGQQYF | TGTGCCAGCAGCCGTGGAGGCGGACAGCAGTACTTC
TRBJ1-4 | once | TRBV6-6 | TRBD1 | CASSSRGLTNEKLFF | TGTGCCAGCAGTTCCAGGGGGTTAACTAATGAAAAACTGTTTTTT
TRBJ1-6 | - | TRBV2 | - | CASRQRTANNSPLHF | TGTGCCAGCAGACAAAGGACAGCGAATAATTCACCCCTCCACTTT
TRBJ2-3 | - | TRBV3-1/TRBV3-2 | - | CASSHAAGADTQYF | TGTGCCAGCAGCCATGCGGCAGGGGCAGATACGCAGTATTTT
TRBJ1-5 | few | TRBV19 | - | CASTPGVFYQPQHF | TGTGCCAGTACACCCGGGGTTTTCTATCAGCCCCAGCATTTT